This section outlines one T cell receptor beta chain sequence together with its context. Its antigen is as yet unknown. The CDR3 contains 12 residues. V was shortened by 3 bases and J by 3 bases, with 8 bases between the two germline ends. CDR1 and CDR2 (germline): DFQATT, SNEGSKA (reference sequence). The data belong to a study of T cell responses to AZD1222 COVID-19 vaccine. The study, taken as a whole, reports: Seropositive status at baseline applied to only five or six AZD1222 recipients.

The method was immunoSEQ multiplex PCR; TCRdb's version includes in-frame clones alone and lacks a portion of them. The sample gives more than 85,000 clones, around 93% of which show up once; roughly 3.1% is in the top ten. The V call is TRBV20-1, the J call TRBJ2-5; D gene ambiguous. The sequencing used peripheral blood, collected 28 days after the second AZD1222 dose. The receptor's source is an adult who received the AZD1222 COVID-19 vaccine. The chain's CDR3 is CSASLPEETQYF. CDR3 DNA sequence: TGCAGTGCTAGTTTGCCGGAAGAGACCCAGTACTTC.